This T cell receptor beta chain was sequenced in a study of beta chain features in type 1 diabetes. Study-level background: Sorted cells from all samples, numbering roughly 100 million, were examined.

This clone came up a few times. What it binds is not known. Sequencing targeted expressed TCRB transcripts, as all isolated RNA had been reverse transcribed. Profiling relied on immunoSEQ multiplex PCR, and the TCRdb table lists in-frame clones only, not all of them. The table lists about 410,000 clones, approximately 14% of them singletons. Study-level findings and limits: Patients with type 1 diabetes showed fewer VDJ junction insertions and more deletions.

The CDR3 is 15 residues long. Germline V gives CDR1 ENHRY, CDR2 SYGVKD. V lost 2 bases, J lost 3 bases, and 13 bases lay in between. A CD45RO/CCR7/CD25/CD127/CD95/CD27 panel sorted naive, central memory, regulatory and stem cell-like memory CD4+ cells. V is TRBV10-3 and J is TRBJ1-2; a possible D gene is TRBD1 (5 bases). This receptor was obtained from a man aged 25 to 40 in good health. Sequenced input: naive CD4+ T cells from blood. CDR3 DNA: TGTGCCATCAGTGAGCCCCAGGGTGGGTACTATGGCTACACCTTC. It specifies CAISEPQGGYYGYTF.